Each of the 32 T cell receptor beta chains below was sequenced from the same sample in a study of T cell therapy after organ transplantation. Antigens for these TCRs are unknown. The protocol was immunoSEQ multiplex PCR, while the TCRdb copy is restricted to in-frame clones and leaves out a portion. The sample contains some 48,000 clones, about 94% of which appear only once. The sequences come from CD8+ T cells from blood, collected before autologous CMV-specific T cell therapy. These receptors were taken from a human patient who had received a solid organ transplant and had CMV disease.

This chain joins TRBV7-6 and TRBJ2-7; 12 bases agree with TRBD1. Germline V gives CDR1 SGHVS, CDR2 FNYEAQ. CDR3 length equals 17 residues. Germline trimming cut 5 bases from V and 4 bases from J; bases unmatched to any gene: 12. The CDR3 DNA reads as TGTGCCAGCAGCGCGAGCTTGGGACAGGGGGCTAGGTACGAGCAGTACTTC. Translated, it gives CASSASLGQGARYEQYF.

CDR3 bases: TGTGCCAGCAGTCCCAATACCGACGGGGGCCCATACAATGAGCAGTTCTTC. Encoded protein: CASSPNTDGGPYNEQFF. V is TRBV27 and J is TRBJ2-1; D possibly matches TRBD1 or TRBD2 (6 bases each). The germline CDR1 and CDR2 sequences are MNHEY and SMNVEV (reference sequence). V was shortened by 5 bases and J by 4 bases, with 21 bases between the two germline ends. The CDR3 has 17 amino acids.

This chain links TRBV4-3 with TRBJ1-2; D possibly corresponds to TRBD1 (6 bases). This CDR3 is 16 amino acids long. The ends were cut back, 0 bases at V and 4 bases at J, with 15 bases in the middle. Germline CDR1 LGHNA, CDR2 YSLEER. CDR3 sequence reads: CASSQDGVQGSYGYTF. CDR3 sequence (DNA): TGCGCCAGCAGCCAAGATGGGGTACAGGGAAGCTATGGCTACACCTTC.

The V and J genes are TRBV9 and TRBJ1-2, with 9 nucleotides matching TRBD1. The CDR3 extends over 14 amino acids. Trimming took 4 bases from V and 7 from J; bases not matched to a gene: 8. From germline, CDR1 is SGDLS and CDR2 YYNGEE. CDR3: CASSFRDRVFGYTF. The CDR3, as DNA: TGTGCCAGCAGCTTCCGGGACAGGGTATTTGGCTACACCTTC.

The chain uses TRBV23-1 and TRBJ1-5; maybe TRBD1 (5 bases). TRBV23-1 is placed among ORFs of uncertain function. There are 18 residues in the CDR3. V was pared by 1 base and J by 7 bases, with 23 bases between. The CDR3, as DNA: TGCGCCAGCAGTCAATTACGCCGGGACCTCGTTCTAGGGCAGCCCCAGCATTTT. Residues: CASSQLRRDLVLGQPQHF.

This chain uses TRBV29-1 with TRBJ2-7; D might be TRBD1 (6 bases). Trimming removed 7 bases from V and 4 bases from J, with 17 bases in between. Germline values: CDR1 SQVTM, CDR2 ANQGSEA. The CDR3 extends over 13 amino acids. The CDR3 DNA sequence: TGCAGCGGGGGTACAGGGTTCGGTTACGAGCAGTACTTC. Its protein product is CSGGTGFGYEQYF.

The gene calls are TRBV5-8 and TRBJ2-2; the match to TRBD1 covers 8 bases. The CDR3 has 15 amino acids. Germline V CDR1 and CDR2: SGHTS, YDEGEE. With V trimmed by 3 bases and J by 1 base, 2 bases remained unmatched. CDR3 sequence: CASSWGTGNTGELFF. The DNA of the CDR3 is TGTGCCAGCAGCTGGGGGACAGGGAACACCGGGGAGCTGTTTTTT.

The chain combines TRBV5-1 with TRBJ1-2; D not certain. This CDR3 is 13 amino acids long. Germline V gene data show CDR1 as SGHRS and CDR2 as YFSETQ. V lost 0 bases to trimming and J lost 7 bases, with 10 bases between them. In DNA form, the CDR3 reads TGCGCCAGCAGCTTGGACAACTCGGCTGGCTACACCTTC. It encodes CASSLDNSAGYTF.

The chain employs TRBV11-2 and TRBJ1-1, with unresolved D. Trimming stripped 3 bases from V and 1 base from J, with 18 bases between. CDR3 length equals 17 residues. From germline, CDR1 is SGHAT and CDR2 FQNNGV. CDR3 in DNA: TGTGCCAGCAGCTTCACTTTGGGAGGAGAAGGGAACACTGAAGCTTTCTTT. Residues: CASSFTLGGEGNTEAFF.

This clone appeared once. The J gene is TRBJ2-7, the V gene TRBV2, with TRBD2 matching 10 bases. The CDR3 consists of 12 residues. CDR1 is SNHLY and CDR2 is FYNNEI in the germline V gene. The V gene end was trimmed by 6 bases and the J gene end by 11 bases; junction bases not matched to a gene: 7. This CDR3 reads CASRATGTSEYF. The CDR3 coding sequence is TGTGCCAGCAGGGCCACCGGGACTAGCGAGTACTTC.

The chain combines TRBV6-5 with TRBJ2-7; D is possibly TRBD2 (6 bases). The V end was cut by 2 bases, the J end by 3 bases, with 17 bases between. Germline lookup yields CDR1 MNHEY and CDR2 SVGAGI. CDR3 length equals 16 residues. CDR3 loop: CASSYGLASAYYEQYF. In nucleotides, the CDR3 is TGTGCCAGCAGTTACGGGCTGGCTAGCGCCTACTACGAGCAGTACTTC.

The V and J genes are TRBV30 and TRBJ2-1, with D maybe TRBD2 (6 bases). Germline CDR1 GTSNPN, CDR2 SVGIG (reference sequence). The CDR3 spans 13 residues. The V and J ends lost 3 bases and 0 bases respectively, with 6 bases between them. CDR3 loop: CAWSGSSYNEQFF. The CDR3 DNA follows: TGTGCCTGGAGCGGGAGCTCCTACAATGAGCAGTTCTTC.

The CDR3 DNA is TGTGCCTGGAGTGCGGTAGGGACGTTCGAAACCTTC. It encodes CAWSAVGTFETF. The genes are TRBV30 and TRBJ1-2; D possibly corresponds to TRBD1 (5 bases). V was pared by 1 base and J by 14 bases, with 17 bases between. Per the germline V gene, CDR1 is GTSNPN and CDR2 is SVGIG (reference sequence). There are 12 residues in the CDR3.

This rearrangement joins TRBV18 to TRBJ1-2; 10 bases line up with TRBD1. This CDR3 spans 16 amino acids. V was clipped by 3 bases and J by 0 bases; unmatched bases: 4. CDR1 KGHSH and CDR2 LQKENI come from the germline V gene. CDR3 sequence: CASSPGQGSPNYGYTF. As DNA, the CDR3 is TGTGCCAGCTCACCGGGACAGGGGTCTCCTAACTATGGCTACACCTTC.

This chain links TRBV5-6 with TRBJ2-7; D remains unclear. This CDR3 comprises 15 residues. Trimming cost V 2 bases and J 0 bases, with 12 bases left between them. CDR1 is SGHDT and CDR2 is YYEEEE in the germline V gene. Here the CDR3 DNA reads TGTGCCAGCAGCTTCGGGTTGGGGATCTCCTACGAGCAGTACTTC. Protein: CASSFGLGISYEQYF.

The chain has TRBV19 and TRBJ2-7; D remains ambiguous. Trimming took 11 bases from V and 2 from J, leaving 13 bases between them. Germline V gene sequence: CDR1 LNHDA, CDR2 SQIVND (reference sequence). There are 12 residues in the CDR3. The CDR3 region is CASRTETYEQYF. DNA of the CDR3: TGTGCCTCCAGGACGGAGACCTACGAGCAGTACTTC.

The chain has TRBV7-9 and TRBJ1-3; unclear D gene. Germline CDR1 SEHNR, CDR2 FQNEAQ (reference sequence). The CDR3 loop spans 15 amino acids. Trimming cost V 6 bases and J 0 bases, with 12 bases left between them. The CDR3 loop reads CASSPQIGSGNTIYF. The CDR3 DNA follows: TGTGCCAGCAGTCCCCAAATCGGCTCTGGAAACACCATATATTTT.

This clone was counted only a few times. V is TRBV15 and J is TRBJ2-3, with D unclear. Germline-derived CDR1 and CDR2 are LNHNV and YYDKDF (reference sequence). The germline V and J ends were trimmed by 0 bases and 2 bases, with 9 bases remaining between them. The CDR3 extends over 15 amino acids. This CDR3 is CATSREVGLTDTQYF. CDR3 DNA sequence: TGTGCCACCAGCAGAGAAGTAGGTCTCACAGATACGCAGTATTTT.

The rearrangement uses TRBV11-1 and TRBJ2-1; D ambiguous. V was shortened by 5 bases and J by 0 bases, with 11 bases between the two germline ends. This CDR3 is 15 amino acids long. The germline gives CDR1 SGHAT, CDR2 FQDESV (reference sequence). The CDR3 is CASSPFPGSYNEQFF. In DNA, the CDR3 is TGTGCCAGCAGCCCATTTCCTGGCTCCTACAATGAGCAGTTCTTC.

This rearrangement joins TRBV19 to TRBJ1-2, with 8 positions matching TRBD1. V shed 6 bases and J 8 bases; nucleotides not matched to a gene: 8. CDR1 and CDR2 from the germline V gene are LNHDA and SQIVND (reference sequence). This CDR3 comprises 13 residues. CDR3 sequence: CASSQGASGGYTF. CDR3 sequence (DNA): TGTGCCAGTAGCCAGGGGGCGTCGGGAGGCTACACCTTC.

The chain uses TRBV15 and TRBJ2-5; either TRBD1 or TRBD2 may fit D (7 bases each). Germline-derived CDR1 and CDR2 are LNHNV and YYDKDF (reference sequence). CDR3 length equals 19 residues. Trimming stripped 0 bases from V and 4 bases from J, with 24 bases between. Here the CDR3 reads CATSRDKNLGRGGGETQYF. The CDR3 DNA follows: TGTGCCACCAGCAGAGATAAGAACCTCGGCAGGGGGGGAGGAGAGACCCAGTACTTC.

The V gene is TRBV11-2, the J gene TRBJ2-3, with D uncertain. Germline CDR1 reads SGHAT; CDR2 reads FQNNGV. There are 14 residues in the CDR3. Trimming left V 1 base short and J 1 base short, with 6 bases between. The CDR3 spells CASSLGVRTDTQYF. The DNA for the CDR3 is TGTGCCAGCAGCTTAGGGGTCCGCACAGATACGCAGTATTTT.

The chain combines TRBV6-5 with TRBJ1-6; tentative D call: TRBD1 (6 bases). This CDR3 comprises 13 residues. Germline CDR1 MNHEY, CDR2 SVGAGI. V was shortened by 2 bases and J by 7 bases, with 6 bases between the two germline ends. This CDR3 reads CASSYGQNSPLHF. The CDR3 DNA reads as TGTGCCAGCAGTTACGGACAGAATTCACCCCTCCACTTT.

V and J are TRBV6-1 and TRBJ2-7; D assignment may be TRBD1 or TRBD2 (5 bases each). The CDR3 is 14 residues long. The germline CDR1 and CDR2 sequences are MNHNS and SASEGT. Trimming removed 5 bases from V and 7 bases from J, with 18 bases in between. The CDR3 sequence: CASSSRRGAAEQYF. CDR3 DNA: TGTGCCAGCAGTTCCCGACGAGGGGCCGCAGAGCAGTACTTC.

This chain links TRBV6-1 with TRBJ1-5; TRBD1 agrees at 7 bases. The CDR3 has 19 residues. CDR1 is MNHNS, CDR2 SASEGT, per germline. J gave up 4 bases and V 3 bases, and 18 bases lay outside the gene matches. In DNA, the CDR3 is TGTGCCAGCAGTGATATAGGGGTGGGGAGGGGGCCGACGAATCAGCCCCAGCATTTT. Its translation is CASSDIGVGRGPTNQPQHF.

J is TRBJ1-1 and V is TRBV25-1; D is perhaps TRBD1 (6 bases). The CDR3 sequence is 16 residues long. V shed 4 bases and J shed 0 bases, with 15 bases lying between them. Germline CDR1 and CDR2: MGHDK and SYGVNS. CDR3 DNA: TGTGCCAGCAGTGCCTCAGGGGTAGCGGTGAACACTGAAGCTTTCTTT. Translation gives CASSASGVAVNTEAFF.

CDR3 sequence reads: CASSPGSPFYNEQFF. CDR3 coding DNA: TGTGCCAGCAGCCCAGGGTCCCCTTTTTACAATGAGCAGTTCTTC. This sequence joins TRBV6-6 and TRBJ2-1, with D perhaps TRBD1 (5 bases). The V gene lost 6 bases and the J gene lost 4 bases, with 16 bases spanning the gap. Germline V gene data show CDR1 as MNHNY and CDR2 as SVGAGI (reference sequence). The CDR3 extends over 15 amino acids.

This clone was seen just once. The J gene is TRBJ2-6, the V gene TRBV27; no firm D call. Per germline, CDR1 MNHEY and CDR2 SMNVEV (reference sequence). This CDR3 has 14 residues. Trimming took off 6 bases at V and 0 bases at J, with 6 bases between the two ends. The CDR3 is CASSYISGANVLTF. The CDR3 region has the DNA TGTGCCAGCAGCTATATCTCTGGGGCCAACGTCCTGACTTTC.

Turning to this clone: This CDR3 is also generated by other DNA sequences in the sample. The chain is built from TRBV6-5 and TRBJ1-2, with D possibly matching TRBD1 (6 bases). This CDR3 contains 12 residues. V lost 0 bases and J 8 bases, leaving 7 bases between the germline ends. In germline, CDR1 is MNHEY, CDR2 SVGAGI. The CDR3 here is CASSYSGGGYTF. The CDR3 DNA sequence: TGTGCCAGCAGTTACTCGGGGGGCGGCTACACCTTC.

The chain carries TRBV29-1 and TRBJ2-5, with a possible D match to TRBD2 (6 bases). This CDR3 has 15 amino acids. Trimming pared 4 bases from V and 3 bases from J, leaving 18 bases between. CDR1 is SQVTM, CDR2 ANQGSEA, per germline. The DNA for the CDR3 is TGCAGCGTTGCCTACCTCCCTACGGGAGAAGAGACCCAGTACTTC. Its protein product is CSVAYLPTGEETQYF. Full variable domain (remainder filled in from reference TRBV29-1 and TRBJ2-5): SAVISQKPSRDICQRGTSLTIQCQVDSQVTMMFWYRQQPGQSLTLIATANQGSEATYESGFVIDKFPISRPNLTFSTLTVSNMSPEDSSIYLCSVAYLPTGEETQYFGPGTRLLVL.

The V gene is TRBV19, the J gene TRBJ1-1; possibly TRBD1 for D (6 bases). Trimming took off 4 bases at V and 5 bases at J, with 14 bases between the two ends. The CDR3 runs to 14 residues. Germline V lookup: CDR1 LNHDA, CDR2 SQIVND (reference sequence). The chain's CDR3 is CASSTPDSLTEAFF. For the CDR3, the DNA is TGTGCCAGTAGTACCCCGGACAGCTTGACTGAAGCTTTCTTT.

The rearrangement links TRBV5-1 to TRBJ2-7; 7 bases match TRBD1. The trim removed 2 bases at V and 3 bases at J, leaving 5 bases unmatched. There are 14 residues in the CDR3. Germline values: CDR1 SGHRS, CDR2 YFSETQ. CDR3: CASSLDRAVYEQYF. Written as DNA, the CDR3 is TGCGCCAGCAGCTTAGACAGGGCAGTCTACGAGCAGTACTTC.